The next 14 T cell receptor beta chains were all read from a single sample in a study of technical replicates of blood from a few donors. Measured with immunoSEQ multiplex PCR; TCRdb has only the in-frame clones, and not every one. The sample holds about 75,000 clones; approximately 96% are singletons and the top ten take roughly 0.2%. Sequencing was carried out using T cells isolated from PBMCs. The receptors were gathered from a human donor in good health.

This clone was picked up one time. The chain's CDR3 is CASSLIDTSGNTIYF. The CDR3 DNA reads as TGTGCCAGCAGCTTGATCGACACCTCTGGAAACACCATATATTTT. This chain uses TRBV11-3 with TRBJ1-3, with D uncertain. This CDR3 region has 15 residues. Trimming pared 3 bases from V and 0 bases from J, leaving 9 bases between. CDR1 is SGHNT and CDR2 is YENEEA in the germline V gene.

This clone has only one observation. CDR3 protein: CASSVGPQDRGREGETEAFF. The CDR3 nucleotides read TGTGCCAGCAGCGTAGGTCCCCAGGACAGGGGGCGAGAAGGCGAAACTGAAGCTTTCTTT. The chain combines TRBV9 with TRBJ1-1; the match to TRBD1 covers 11 bases. This CDR3 has 20 residues. V lost 0 bases, J lost 5 bases, and 18 bases stayed unmatched. Germline loops: CDR1 SGDLS, CDR2 YYNGEE.

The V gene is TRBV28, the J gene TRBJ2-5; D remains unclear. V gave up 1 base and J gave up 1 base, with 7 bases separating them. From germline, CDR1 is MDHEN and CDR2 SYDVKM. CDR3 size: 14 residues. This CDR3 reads CASSLFAAQETQYF. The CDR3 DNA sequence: TGTGCCAGCAGTTTATTCGCGGCCCAAGAGACCCAGTACTTC.

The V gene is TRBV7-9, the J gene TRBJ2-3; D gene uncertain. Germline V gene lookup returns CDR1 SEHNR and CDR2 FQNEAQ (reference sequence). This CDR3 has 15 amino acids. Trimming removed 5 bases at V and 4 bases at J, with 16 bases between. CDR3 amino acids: CASSNPLGEPDTQYF. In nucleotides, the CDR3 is TGTGCCAGCAGCAATCCTCTCGGAGAACCAGATACGCAGTATTTT.

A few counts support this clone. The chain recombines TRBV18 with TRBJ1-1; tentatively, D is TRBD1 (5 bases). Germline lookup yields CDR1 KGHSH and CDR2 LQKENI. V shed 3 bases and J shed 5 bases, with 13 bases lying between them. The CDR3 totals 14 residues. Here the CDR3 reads CASSPAARGTEAFF. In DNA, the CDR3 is TGTGCCAGCTCACCCGCGGCAAGGGGTACTGAAGCTTTCTTT. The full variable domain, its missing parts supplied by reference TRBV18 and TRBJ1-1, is NAGVMQNPRHLVRRRGQEARLRCSPMKGHSHVYWYRQLPEEGLKFMVYLQKENIIDESGMPKERFSAEFPKEGPSILRIQQVVRGDSAAYFCASSPAARGTEAFFGQGTRLTVV.

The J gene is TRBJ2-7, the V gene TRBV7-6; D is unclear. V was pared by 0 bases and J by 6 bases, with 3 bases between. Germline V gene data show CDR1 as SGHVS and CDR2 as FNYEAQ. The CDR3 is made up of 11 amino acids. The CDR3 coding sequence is TGTGCCAGCAGCTTAGCCCGCGAGCAGTACTTC. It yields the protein CASSLAREQYF.

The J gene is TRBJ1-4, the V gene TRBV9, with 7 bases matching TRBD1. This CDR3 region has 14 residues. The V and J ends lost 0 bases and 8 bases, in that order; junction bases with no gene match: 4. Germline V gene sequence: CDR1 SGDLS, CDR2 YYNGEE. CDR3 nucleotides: TGTGCCAGCAGCGTAGGACAGGGATACGAAAAACTGTTTTTT. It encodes CASSVGQGYEKLFF. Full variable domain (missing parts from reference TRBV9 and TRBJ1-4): DSGVTQTPKHLITATGQRVTLRCSPRSGDLSVYWYQQSLDQGLQFLIQYYNGEERAKGNILERFSAQQFPDLHSELNLSSLELGDSALYFCASSVGQGYEKLFFGSGTQLSVL.

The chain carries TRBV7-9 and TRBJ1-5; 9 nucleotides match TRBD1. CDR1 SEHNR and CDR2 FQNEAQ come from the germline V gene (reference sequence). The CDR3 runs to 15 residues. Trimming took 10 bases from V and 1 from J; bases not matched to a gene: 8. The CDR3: CATGQGSSSNQPQHF. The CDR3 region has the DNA TGTGCCACCGGACAGGGGTCCTCGAGCAATCAGCCCCAGCATTTT.

The CDR3 reads CASSVIHRGYTEAFF. DNA for the CDR3: TGTGCCAGCAGCGTAATTCACAGGGGCTACACTGAAGCTTTCTTT. The V and J genes are TRBV7-6 and TRBJ1-1, with 7 bases that match TRBD1. This CDR3 has 15 residues. Germline V lookup: CDR1 SGHVS, CDR2 FNYEAQ. V trimming: 5 bases; J trimming: 3 bases; junction bases outside the gene matches: 9.

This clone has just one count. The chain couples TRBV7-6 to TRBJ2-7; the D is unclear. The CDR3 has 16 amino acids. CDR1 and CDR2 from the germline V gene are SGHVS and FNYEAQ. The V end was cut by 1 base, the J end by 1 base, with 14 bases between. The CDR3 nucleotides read TGTGCCAGCAGCTTAGGCGGTCTAGGCACATCCTACGAGCAGTACTTC. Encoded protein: CASSLGGLGTSYEQYF.

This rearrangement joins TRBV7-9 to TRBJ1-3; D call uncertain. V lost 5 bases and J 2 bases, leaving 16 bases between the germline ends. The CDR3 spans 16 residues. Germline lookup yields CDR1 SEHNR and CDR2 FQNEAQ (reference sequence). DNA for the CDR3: TGTGCCAGCAGCATTACTTCCTTATCTACTGGAAACACCATATATTTT. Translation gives CASSITSLSTGNTIYF.

The CDR3 DNA reads TGCAGCGTCGAAACAGGGGGCCAGGAGACCCAGTACTTC. This gives the protein CSVETGGQETQYF. The J gene is TRBJ2-5, the V gene TRBV29-1, with 9 bases aligning to TRBD1. The germline gives CDR1 SQVTM, CDR2 ANQGSEA. The CDR3 runs to 13 residues. The ends lost 6 bases at V and 5 bases at J; junction bases unmatched: 7.

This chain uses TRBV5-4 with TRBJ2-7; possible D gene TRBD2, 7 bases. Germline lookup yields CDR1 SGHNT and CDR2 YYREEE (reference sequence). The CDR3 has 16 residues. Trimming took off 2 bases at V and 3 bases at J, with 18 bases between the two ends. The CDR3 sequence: CASSFGIVGGLYEQYF. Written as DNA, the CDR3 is TGTGCCAGCAGCTTCGGAATCGTGGGGGGGCTCTACGAGCAGTACTTC.

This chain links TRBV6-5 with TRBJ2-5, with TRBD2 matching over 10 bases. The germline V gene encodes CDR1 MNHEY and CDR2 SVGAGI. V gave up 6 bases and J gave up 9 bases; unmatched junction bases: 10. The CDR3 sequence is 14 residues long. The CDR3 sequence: CASRPRLAGGAQYF. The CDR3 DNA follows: TGTGCCAGCAGGCCCCGACTAGCGGGTGGGGCCCAGTACTTC.